A selection of T cell receptor beta chains follows, all from one sample in a study of T cells after yellow fever vaccination. TCRdb called the 5' RACE reads again in MiXCR, with one record for every CDR3 protein. The top ten hold roughly 18% of the sample, which has about 400,000 distinct CDR3 sequences, about 9.9% seen once. The material sequenced was PBMCs, taken on the day of the first yellow fever vaccination. All receptors come from a man between 18 and 29 years old who received the YFV17D yellow fever vaccine. The CDR3 runs from the conserved cysteine through the conserved F or W. D genes are given only for firm matches.

V	D	CDR3
TRBV11-2	-	CASSPRRDTYYGYTF
TRBV11-2	-	CASSAPGTSTDTQYF
TRBV6-1	TRBD1	CASSPGTGNTEAFF
TRBV12-3/TRBV12-4	-	CASSFVGLGARNTEAFF
TRBV7-3	-	CASSLGGARDTQYF
TRBV7-9	TRBD2	CASRGEGLAYNEQFF
TRBV20-1	TRBD1	CSAPDRGRPGELFF
TRBV29-1	TRBD1	CSVTRGTGLEQYF
TRBV6-1	-	CASSENMGGGDTQYF
TRBV5-1	TRBD1	CASSATGTGGRGTEAFF
TRBV7-9	-	CASSSPFHGANTEAFF
TRBV4-3	-	CASSYRFSANEQFF
TRBV19	-	CASSIGEYAPTDTQYF
TRBV25-1	TRBD1	CASSERGTGWGTGELFF
TRBV14	-	CASSQERGAAFF
TRBV4-3	-	CASSQDTMGGRAPDTQYF
TRBV7-6	-	CASSFREDTQYF
TRBV7-9	-	CASSLGSPGYTF
TRBV20-1	TRBD1	CSARRQGDIYNEQFF
TRBV5-1	-	CASSFSGANEKLFF
TRBV6-5	-	CASSNTYDPNTGELFF
TRBV9	-	CASSATYYAEQYF
TRBV27	TRBD1	CASSCPTGGGYNEQFF
TRBV5-1	-	CASSGGLSNTEAFF
TRBV5-1	TRBD1	CASYRSSDRTHNSNQPQHF
TRBV6-5	-	CASSYWRGYKDTQYF
TRBV20-1	TRBD2	CSESGGGPTDTQYF
TRBV7-2	-	CASSPDDYGYTF
TRBV11-3	TRBD2	CASSLGLAARTDTQYF
TRBV20-1	-	CSARRLGGRETQYF
TRBV7-9	TRBD1	CASSQTQGEGQPQHF
TRBV2	-	CASRRTVRQASGNTIYF
TRBV11-1	TRBD1	CASSTGGWETQYF
TRBV30	-	CAFTWGNGELFF
TRBV5-1	TRBD2	CASSLNSGGVTDTQYF
TRBV25-1	-	CASGPTGSNQPQHF
TRBV27	TRBD1	CASRVTGGLALHF
TRBV7-6	TRBD2	CASSSTLLAGGLNEQFF
TRBV11-2	-	CASSFMGRGQPQHF
TRBV7-9	-	CASSFSTLYEQYF
TRBV11-2	TRBD2	CASSLAVSTDTQYF
TRBV10-2	-	CATTGDTQYF
TRBV6-1	TRBD1	CASSALTGMNTEAFF
TRBV9	-	CASSVVDSRDEQFF
TRBV11-1	-	CASSLLTNTGELFF